This T cell receptor beta chain was obtained from a study of T cells after yellow fever vaccination. The overall study: Fractions containing few cells were prepared with SMART-Seq v4 Ultra Low Input.

By 5'RACE template switching, TCR cDNA was produced, with a universal primer site and UMIs added in the process. TCRdb fed the 5' RACE reads into MiXCR, producing one record per CDR3 protein. This sample yields a few hundred thousand distinct CDR3 sequences, of which around 20% are seen a single time; 15% to 20% belongs to the top ten. This clonotype has only a few counts. Germline V gives CDR1 KGHDR, CDR2 SFDVKD. The CDR3 length is 17 residues. The V gene lost 2 bases and the J gene lost 4 bases, with 19 bases spanning the gap. Sample: PBMCs, taken before the yellow fever booster vaccination. The rearrangement joins TRBV24-1 to TRBJ2-5; the D gene is possibly TRBD2 (5 bases). This clonotype was sampled from a man aged 18 to 35 who received the YFV17D yellow fever vaccine. CDR3 loop: CATSDSSDYFGVETQYF. In DNA form, the CDR3 reads TGTGCCACCAGTGATTCTTCCGACTATTTCGGGGTAGAGACCCAGTACTTC.